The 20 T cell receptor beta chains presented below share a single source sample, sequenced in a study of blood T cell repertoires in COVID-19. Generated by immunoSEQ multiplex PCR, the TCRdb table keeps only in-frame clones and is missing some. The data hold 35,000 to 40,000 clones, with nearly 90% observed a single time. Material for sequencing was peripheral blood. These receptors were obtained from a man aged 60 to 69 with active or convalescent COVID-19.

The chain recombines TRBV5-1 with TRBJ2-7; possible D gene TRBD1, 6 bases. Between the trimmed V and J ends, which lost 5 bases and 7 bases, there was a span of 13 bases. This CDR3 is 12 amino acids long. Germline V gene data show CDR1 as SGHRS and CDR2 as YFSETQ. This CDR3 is CASRYPGDEQYF. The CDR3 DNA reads TGCGCCAGCAGGTACCCAGGGGATGAGCAGTACTTC.

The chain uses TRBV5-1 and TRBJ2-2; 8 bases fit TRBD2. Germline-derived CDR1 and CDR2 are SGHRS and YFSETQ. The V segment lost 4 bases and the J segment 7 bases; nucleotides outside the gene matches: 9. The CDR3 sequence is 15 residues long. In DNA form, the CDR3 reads TGCGCCAGCAGCCCCGGACTAGCCGGGATCGGGGAGCTGTTTTTT. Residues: CASSPGLAGIGELFF.

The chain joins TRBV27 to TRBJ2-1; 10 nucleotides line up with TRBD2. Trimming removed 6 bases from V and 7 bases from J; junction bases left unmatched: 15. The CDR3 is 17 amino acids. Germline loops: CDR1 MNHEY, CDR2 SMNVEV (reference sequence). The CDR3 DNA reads TGTGCCAGCAGACGGGAACCTACAGCGGGAGGGCCTAATGAGCAGTTCTTC. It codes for CASRREPTAGGPNEQFF.

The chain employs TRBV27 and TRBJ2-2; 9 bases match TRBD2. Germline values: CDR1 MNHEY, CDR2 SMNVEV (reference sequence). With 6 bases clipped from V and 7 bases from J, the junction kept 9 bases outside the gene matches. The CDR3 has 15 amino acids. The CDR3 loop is CASSPSGAFGGELFF. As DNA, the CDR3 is TGTGCCAGCAGCCCTAGCGGGGCTTTCGGCGGGGAGCTGTTTTTT.

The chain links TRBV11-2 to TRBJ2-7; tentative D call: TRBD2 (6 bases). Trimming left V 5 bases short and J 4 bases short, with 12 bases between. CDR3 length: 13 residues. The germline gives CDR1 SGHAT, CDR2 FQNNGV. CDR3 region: CASSPDYGYEQYF. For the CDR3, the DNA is TGTGCCAGCAGCCCGGACTACGGTTACGAGCAGTACTTC.

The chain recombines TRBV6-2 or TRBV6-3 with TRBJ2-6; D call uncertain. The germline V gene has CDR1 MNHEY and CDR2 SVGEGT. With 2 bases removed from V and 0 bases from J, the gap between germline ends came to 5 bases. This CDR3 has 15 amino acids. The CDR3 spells CASSYVRSGANVLTF. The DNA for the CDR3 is TGTGCCAGCAGTTACGTCCGCTCTGGGGCCAACGTCCTGACTTTC.

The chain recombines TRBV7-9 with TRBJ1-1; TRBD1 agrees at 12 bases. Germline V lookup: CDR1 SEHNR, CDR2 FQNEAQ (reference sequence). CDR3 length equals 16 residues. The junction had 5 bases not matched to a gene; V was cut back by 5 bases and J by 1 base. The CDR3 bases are TGTGCCAGCAGCAGCGGGACAGGGGGCAGGAACACTGAAGCTTTCTTT. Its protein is CASSSGTGGRNTEAFF.

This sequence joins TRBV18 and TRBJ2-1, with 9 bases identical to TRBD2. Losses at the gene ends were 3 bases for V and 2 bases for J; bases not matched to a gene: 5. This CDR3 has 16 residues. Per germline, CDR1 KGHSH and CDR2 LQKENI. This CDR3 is CASSPGVAGAYNEQFF. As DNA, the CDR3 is TGTGCCAGCTCACCGGGGGTAGCGGGAGCCTACAATGAGCAGTTCTTC.

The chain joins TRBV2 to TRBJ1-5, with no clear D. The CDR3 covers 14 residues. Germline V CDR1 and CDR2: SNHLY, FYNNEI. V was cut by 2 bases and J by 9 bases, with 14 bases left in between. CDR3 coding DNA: TGTGCCAGCAGTGAAAACCGGGAGTCTCGGCCCCAGCATTTT. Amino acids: CASSENRESRPQHF.

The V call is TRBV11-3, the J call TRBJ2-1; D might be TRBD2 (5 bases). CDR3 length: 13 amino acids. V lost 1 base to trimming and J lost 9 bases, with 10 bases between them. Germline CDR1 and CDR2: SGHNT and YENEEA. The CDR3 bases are TGTGCCAGCAGCTTAGCGGGCGGGCTTGAGCAGTTCTTC. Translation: CASSLAGGLEQFF.

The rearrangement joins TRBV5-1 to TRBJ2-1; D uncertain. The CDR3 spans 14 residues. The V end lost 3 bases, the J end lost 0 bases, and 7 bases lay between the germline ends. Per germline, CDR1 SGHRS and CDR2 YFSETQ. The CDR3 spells CASSSGYSYNEQFF. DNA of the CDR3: TGCGCCAGCAGCTCAGGCTACTCCTACAATGAGCAGTTCTTC.

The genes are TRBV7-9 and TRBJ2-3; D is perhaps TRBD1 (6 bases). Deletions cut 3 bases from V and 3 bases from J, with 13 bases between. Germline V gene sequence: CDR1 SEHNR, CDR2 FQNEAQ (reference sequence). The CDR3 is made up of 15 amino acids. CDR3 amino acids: CASSFRGTSTDTQYF. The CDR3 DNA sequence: TGTGCCAGCAGCTTCAGGGGCACTTCTACAGATACGCAGTATTTT.

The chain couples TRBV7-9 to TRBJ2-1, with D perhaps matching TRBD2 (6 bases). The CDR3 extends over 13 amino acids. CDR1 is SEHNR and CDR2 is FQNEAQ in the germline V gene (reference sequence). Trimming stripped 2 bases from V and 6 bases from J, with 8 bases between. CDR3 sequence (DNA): TGTGCCAGCAGCTTAAAGGGAGGCAATGAGCAGTTCTTC. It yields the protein CASSLKGGNEQFF. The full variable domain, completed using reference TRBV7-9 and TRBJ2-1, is DTGVSQNPRHKITKRGQNVTFRCDPISEHNRLYWYRQTLGQGPEFLTYFQNEAQLEKSRLLSDRFSAERPKGSFSTLEIQRTEQGDSAMYLCASSLKGGNEQFFGPGTRLTVL.

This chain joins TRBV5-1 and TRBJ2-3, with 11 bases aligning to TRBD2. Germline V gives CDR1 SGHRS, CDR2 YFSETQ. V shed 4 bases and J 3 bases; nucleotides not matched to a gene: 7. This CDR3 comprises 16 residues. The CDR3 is CASSRALAGVTDTQYF. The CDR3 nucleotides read TGCGCCAGCAGCCGGGCACTAGCGGGAGTGACAGATACGCAGTATTTT. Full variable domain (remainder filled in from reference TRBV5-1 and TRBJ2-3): KAGVTQTPRYLIKTRGQQVTLSCSPISGHRSVSWYQQTPGQGLQFLFEYFSETQRNKGNFPGRFSGRQFSNSRSEMNVSTLELGDSALYLCASSRALAGVTDTQYFGPGTRLTVL.

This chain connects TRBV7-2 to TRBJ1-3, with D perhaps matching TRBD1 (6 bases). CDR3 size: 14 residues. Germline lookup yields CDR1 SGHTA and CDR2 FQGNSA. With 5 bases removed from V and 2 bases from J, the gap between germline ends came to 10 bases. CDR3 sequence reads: CASSPGQAGNTIYF. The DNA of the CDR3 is TGTGCCAGCAGCCCGGGACAAGCTGGAAACACCATATATTTT.

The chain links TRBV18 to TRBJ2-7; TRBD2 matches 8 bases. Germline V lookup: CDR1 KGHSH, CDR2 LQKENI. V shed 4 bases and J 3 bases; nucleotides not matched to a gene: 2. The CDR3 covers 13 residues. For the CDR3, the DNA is TGTGCCAGCTCACTCGCGGGAGGCTACGAGCAGTACTTC. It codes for CASSLAGGYEQYF.

The CDR3 sequence: CASSLSAYPQGNQPQHF. CDR3 DNA: TGTGCCAGCAGTTTATCGGCCTACCCTCAGGGCAATCAGCCCCAGCATTTT. The V gene is TRBV27, the J gene TRBJ1-5; D ambiguous. Trimming shortened V by 0 bases and J by 2 bases, and 14 bases separated the two germline ends. CDR1 is MNHEY, CDR2 SMNVEV, per germline (reference sequence). The CDR3 runs to 17 residues.

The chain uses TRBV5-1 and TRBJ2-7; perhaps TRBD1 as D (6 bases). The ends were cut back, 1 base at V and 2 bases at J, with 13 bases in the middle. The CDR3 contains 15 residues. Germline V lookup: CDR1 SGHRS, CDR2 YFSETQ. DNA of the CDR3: TGCGCCAGCAGCTTGAAGGGGGACCTCCCCTACGAGCAGTACTTC. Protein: CASSLKGDLPYEQYF.

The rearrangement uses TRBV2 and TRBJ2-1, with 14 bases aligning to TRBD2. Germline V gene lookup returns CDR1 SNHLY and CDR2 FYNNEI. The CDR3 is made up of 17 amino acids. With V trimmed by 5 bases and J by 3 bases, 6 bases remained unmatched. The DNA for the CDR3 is TGTGCCAGCAGTTACTCGGGACTAGCGGGAGTCTACAATGAGCAGTTCTTC. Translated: CASSYSGLAGVYNEQFF.

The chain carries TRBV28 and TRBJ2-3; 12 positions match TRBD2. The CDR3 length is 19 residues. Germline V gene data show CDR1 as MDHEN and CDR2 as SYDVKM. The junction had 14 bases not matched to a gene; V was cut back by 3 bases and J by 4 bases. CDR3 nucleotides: TGTGCCAGCAGTTTTCAAGGAGCCTCTAGCGGGAGGGATTCAGATACGCAGTATTTT. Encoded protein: CASSFQGASSGRDSDTQYF.